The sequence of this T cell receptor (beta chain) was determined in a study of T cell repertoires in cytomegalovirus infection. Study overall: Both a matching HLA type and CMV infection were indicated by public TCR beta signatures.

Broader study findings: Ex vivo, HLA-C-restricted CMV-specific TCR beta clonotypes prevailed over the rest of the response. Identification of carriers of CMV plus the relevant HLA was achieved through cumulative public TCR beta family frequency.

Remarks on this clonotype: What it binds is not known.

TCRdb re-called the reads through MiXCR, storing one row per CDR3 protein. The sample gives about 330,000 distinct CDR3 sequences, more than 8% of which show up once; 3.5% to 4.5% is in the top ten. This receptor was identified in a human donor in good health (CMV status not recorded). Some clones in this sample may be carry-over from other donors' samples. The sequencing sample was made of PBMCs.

Here the CDR3 reads CASSPDSHYEQYF. For the CDR3, the DNA is TGTGCCAGCAGCCCAGACAGTCACTACGAGCAGTACTTC. The rearrangement uses TRBV7-9 and TRBJ2-7, with D possibly matching TRBD1 (5 bases). Germline loops: CDR1 SEHNR, CDR2 FQNEAQ (reference sequence). The CDR3 sequence is 13 residues long. The V end was cut by 5 bases, the J end by 3 bases, with 11 bases between. Supplemented by reference TRBV7-9 and TRBJ2-7, the full variable domain reads DTGVSQNPRHKITKRGQNVTFRCDPISEHNRLYWYRQTLGQGPEFLTYFQNEAQLEKSRLLSDRFSAERPKGSFSTLEIQRTEQGDSAMYLCASSPDSHYEQYFGPGTRLTVT.